The TCR beta chain described here comes from a study of cytomegalovirus exposure and HLA in healthy donors. Study-wide findings and caveats: Published work reported that the classifier diagnosed cytomegalovirus status with high specificity and sensitivity. In an earlier analysis, in fewer than 700 donors, most V segments appeared productive either ~87% or ~30% of the time. Links to common viral pathogens appeared, in a later analysis, for several of the most significant clusters.

The PCR ran on 60 Vbeta and 13 Jbeta primers. Generated by immunoSEQ multiplex PCR, the TCRdb table keeps only in-frame clones and is missing some. The table has 110,000 to 150,000 clones, around 75% seen once. This clone appeared a single time. As yet, its antigen is unknown. The CDR3 runs 15 residues. Germline V gene sequence: CDR1 MNHNS, CDR2 SASEGT. With 2 bases clipped from V and 7 bases from J, the junction kept 5 bases outside the gene matches. The sequence came from a female donor in good health and CMV-seronegative. What was sequenced was PBMCs. The chain has TRBV6-1 and TRBJ2-2; TRBD1 agrees at 9 bases. In DNA form, the CDR3 reads TGTGCCAGCAGTGAAAGGGGACAGGGTATCGGGGAGCTGTTTTTT. Its protein product is CASSERGQGIGELFF.